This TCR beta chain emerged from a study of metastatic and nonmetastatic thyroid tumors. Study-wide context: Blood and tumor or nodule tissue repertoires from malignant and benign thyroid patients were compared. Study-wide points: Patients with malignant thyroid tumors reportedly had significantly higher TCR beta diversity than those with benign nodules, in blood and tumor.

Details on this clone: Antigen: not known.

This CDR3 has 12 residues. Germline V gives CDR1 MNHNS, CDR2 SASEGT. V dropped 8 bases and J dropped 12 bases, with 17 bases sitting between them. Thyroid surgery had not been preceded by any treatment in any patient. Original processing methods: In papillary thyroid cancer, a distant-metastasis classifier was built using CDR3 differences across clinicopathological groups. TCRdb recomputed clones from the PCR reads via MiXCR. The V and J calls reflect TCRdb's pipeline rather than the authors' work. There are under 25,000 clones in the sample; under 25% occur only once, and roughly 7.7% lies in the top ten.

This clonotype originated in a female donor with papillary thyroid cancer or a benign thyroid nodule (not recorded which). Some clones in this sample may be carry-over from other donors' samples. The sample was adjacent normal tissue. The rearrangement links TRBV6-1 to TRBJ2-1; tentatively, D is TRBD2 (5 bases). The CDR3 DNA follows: TGTGCCAGCTGTATCTGCGAGGGCGCGCAGTTCTTC. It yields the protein CASCICEGAQFF.